These 19 T cell receptor beta chains came from one sample sequenced in a study of OX40 agonist ivuxolimab in advanced cancers. Only in-frame clones appear in the TCRdb table, and some are missing; sequencing was by immunoSEQ multiplex PCR. The data hold under 110,000 clones, with 90% observed a single time. The sequenced sample was CD4+ or CD8+ T cells sorted from blood, obtained in a trial of the OX40 agonist ivuxolimab. These receptors originate from an adult with an advanced solid tumor such as melanoma, head and neck, liver or kidney cancer.

This chain connects TRBV28 to TRBJ2-5; 13 positions agree with TRBD2. Trimming at V came to 5 bases and at J to 2 bases, leaving 17 bases not matched to a gene. The V gene's germline CDR1 is MDHEN and CDR2 SYDVKM. This CDR3 region has 20 residues. For the CDR3, the DNA is TGTGCCAGCAGTCTAGGGACTAGCGGGGCTATTTTGAGAGGGCAAGAGACCCAGTACTTC. Translated: CASSLGTSGAILRGQETQYF. Based on the CDR3 plus reference TRBV28 and TRBJ2-5, the full variable domain is DVKVTQSSRYLVKRTGEKVFLECVQDMDHENMFWYRQDPGLGLRLIYFSYDVKMKEKGDIPEGYSVSREKKERFSLILESASTNQTSMYLCASSLGTSGAILRGQETQYFGPGTRLLVL.

The rearrangement joins TRBV27 to TRBJ2-1, with TRBD2 identical over 10 bases. Trimming removed 5 bases from V and 6 bases from J; junction bases left unmatched: 10. Germline V gene sequence: CDR1 MNHEY, CDR2 SMNVEV (reference sequence). The CDR3 length is 16 residues. The CDR3 reads CASSPRASGGANEQFF. The DNA for the CDR3 is TGTGCCAGCAGTCCCCGTGCGAGCGGGGGGGCCAATGAGCAGTTCTTC.

V usage is TRBV5-1 and J usage is TRBJ2-7, with a weak D call TRBD1 (6 bases). In germline, CDR1 is SGHRS, CDR2 YFSETQ. Trimming took 0 bases from V and 6 from J, leaving 7 bases between them. The CDR3 has 12 amino acids. CDR3 coding DNA: TGCGCCAGCAGCTTGGACAGGGCCGAGCAGTACTTC. It translates to CASSLDRAEQYF.

The chain links TRBV29-1 to TRBJ1-4; D not resolved. From germline, CDR1 is SQVTM and CDR2 ANQGSEA. The CDR3 spans 13 residues. The V end lost 0 bases, the J end lost 7 bases, and 9 bases lay between the germline ends. This chain's CDR3 is CSVEEGNSEKLFF. The CDR3 DNA reads as TGCAGCGTTGAAGAAGGCAACAGTGAAAAACTGTTTTTT.

This clone has more than one count but fewer than ten. The CDR3 nucleotides are TGTGCCAGCAGTGAATATAAGGGTGGAAACACCATATATTTT. This sequence encodes CASSEYKGGNTIYF. V is TRBV25-1 and J is TRBJ1-3, with D unresolved. Germline V gene sequence: CDR1 MGHDK, CDR2 SYGVNS. Trimming pared 0 bases from V and 3 bases from J, leaving 6 bases between. The CDR3 loop spans 14 amino acids. The variable domain in full, completed from reference TRBV25-1 and TRBJ1-3, reads EADIYQTPRYLVIGTGKKITLECSQTMGHDKMYWYQQDPGMELHLIHYSYGVNSTEKGDLSSESTVSRIRTEHFPLTLESARPSHTSQYLCASSEYKGGNTIYFGEGSWLTVV.

This chain uses TRBV7-2 with TRBJ2-3; D is ambiguous. This CDR3 contains 14 residues. Germline CDR1 is SGHTA and CDR2 is FQGNSA. V shed 6 bases and J shed 4 bases, with 14 bases lying between them. CDR3 nucleotides: TGTGCCAGCAGTCCAGGTCTGGCCGCAGATACGCAGTATTTT. Encoded protein: CASSPGLAADTQYF.

J is TRBJ2-5 and V is TRBV10-3; 7 bases fit TRBD1. The CDR3 is made up of 12 amino acids. After removal of 10 bases from V and 5 bases from J, the junction contained 7 bases not matched to a gene. The germline CDR1 and CDR2 sequences are ENHRY and SYGVKD. The CDR3 sequence is CATTGDGETQYF. The CDR3 region has the DNA TGTGCCACCACAGGGGATGGGGAGACCCAGTACTTC.

The chain is built from TRBV30 and TRBJ2-7; D unclear. Germline CDR1 and CDR2: GTSNPN and SVGIG (reference sequence). Trimming pared 5 bases from V and 0 bases from J, leaving 11 bases between. This CDR3 spans 13 amino acids. The CDR3 loop is CAWLVLGSYEQYF. In DNA, the CDR3 is TGTGCCTGGCTTGTCCTGGGCTCCTACGAGCAGTACTTC.

The chain carries TRBV6-6 and TRBJ1-1, with no clear D. CDR3 length: 13 residues. With 6 bases removed from V and 1 base from J, the gap between germline ends came to 9 bases. CDR1 is MNHNY and CDR2 is SVGAGI in the germline V gene (reference sequence). CDR3 bases: TGTGCCAGCAGACCTTTCGGGAACACTGAAGCTTTCTTT. Protein: CASRPFGNTEAFF.

The chain employs TRBV7-2 and TRBJ2-5; the match to TRBD2 covers 11 bases. The CDR3 runs to 14 residues. Trimming at V came to 4 bases and at J to 9 bases, leaving 7 bases not matched to a gene. CDR1 is SGHTA, CDR2 FQGNSA, per germline. The CDR3 sequence is CASSSRLAGNAQYF. Written as DNA, the CDR3 is TGTGCCAGCAGCTCCCGACTAGCGGGGAACGCCCAGTACTTC.

This clone was picked up one time. This rearrangement joins TRBV4-2 to TRBJ2-2; 7 bases match TRBD2. With 5 bases clipped from V and 3 bases from J, the junction kept 18 bases outside the gene matches. The CDR3 loop spans 19 amino acids. Germline-derived CDR1 and CDR2 are LGHNA and YNFKEQ. CDR3 loop: CASSSLGGRRTGDTGELFF. The CDR3 DNA reads as TGTGCCAGCAGCTCTCTTGGCGGGAGAAGGACTGGGGACACCGGGGAGCTGTTTTTT.

V is TRBV6-1 and J is TRBJ1-4; D unresolved. CDR3 length: 15 residues. Trimming took 6 bases from V and 7 from J, leaving 18 bases between them. The germline gives CDR1 MNHNS, CDR2 SASEGT. CDR3 protein: CASRPRSDWGEKLFF. The DNA of the CDR3 is TGTGCCAGCAGACCTAGATCAGACTGGGGTGAAAAACTGTTTTTT.

The V call is TRBV28, the J call TRBJ1-2; TRBD1 is a possible D gene (6 bases). The germline V and J ends were trimmed by 6 bases and 2 bases, with 7 bases remaining between them. Germline V CDR1 and CDR2: MDHEN, SYDVKM. The length of the CDR3 is 12 residues. The CDR3 DNA reads TGTGCCAGCAGCCAGGGGAACTATGGCTACACCTTC. Residues: CASSQGNYGYTF.

The chain combines TRBV28 with TRBJ2-7; D tentatively fits TRBD1 or TRBD2 (5 bases each). Trimming stripped 5 bases from V and 0 bases from J, with 11 bases between. This CDR3 is built from 14 residues. CDR1 and CDR2 (germline): MDHEN, SYDVKM. CDR3 bases: TGTGCCAGCAGTCCTTGGGACGGCTCCTACGAGCAGTACTTC. Encoded protein: CASSPWDGSYEQYF.

In its sample, this clone was seen once. The CDR3 reads CSGKEGGSYEQYF. The CDR3 coding sequence is TGCAGCGGGAAGGAGGGGGGTTCCTACGAGCAGTACTTC. This sequence joins TRBV29-1 and TRBJ2-7; D possibly uses TRBD1 or TRBD2 (6 bases each). This CDR3 has 13 residues. V lost 7 bases to trimming and J lost 1 base, with 14 bases between them. Germline loops: CDR1 SQVTM, CDR2 ANQGSEA.

The CDR3 protein is CASNDREESPLHF. The CDR3 nucleotides are TGTGCCAGCAATGACAGGGAGGAATCACCCCTCCACTTT. This rearrangement joins TRBV6-5 to TRBJ1-6; the match to TRBD1 covers 7 bases. CDR1 MNHEY and CDR2 SVGAGI come from the germline V gene. V lost 7 bases to trimming and J lost 10 bases; unmatched junction nucleotides: 7. The CDR3 contains 13 residues.

This clone came up once. The chain uses TRBV7-2 and TRBJ2-7; possibly TRBD1 for D (5 bases). Trimming left V 1 base short and J 9 bases short, with 13 bases between. The CDR3 length is 13 residues. CDR1 SGHTA and CDR2 FQGNSA come from the germline V gene. CDR3 bases: TGTGCCAGCAGCTTAGATTTCAGGGTGGGGCAGTACTTC. Its translation: CASSLDFRVGQYF.

The rearrangement links TRBV7-9 to TRBJ2-3; D unresolved. The length of the CDR3 is 14 residues. The V and J ends lost 2 bases and 1 base respectively, with 7 bases between them. CDR1 is SEHNR, CDR2 FQNEAQ, per germline (reference sequence). The CDR3 sequence: CASSLIAGTDTQYF. DNA of the CDR3: TGTGCCAGCAGCTTAATAGCAGGCACAGATACGCAGTATTTT.

The sample holds one count of this clone. The J gene is TRBJ1-1, the V gene TRBV2; maybe TRBD1 (5 bases). The CDR3 totals 13 residues. V lost 11 bases and J 4 bases, leaving 17 bases between the germline ends. CDR1 is SNHLY, CDR2 FYNNEI, per germline. CDR3 region: CASSAGWFTEAFF. CDR3 DNA: TGTGCCTCTTCGGCAGGGTGGTTCACTGAAGCTTTCTTT.